The clone carrying this TCR beta chain was seen more than once but under ten times. Extracted from the samples, RNA was reverse transcribed into cDNA to serve as the sequencing template. Repertoires were generated with immunoSEQ multiplex PCR, while TCRdb's copy carries only in-frame clones and drops some. The sample has 200,000 or so clones; 43% are singletons. Stated treatment: oral pan-JAK inhibitor, 5-10 mg twice daily. The study team obtained lesional scalp punch biopsies and peripheral blood from alopecia areata patients. The source of the sample is a study of CD8+ T cells in alopecia areata. At the level of the study: A regimen of oral tofacitinib, 5 to 10 mg twice daily, was given to treated patients. The protocol delivered tofacitinib for 6 to 18 months, then withdrew it for 6 months.

V dropped 0 bases and J dropped 5 bases, with 20 bases sitting between them. This CDR3 is built from 18 residues. CDR1 LGHNA and CDR2 YNFKEQ come from the germline V gene. The chain employs TRBV4-2 and TRBJ2-1; D is perhaps TRBD2 (6 bases). The clonotype originates from a human donor with alopecia areata. This sample comprised CD4+ T cells sorted from blood, obtained around week 36, from a patient treated with tofacitinib. CDR3 coding DNA: TGTGCCAGCAGCCAAGATAAGGGTGGCGGACTAACTGACAATGAGCAGTTCTTC. Translated, it gives CASSQDKGGGLTDNEQFF.